The 6 T cell receptor beta chains listed next were all sequenced from one sample in a study of CD8 T cells in ankylosing spondylitis. In TCRdb, the 5' RACE reads were re-called with MiXCR into one record per CDR3 protein. Among several thousand distinct CDR3 sequences listed, 2.1% were seen once. Sequences were obtained from blood, either unsorted or a sorted T cell fraction (not recorded which). These receptors all come from a male donor with ankylosing spondylitis or in good health (not recorded which).

This clonotype showed up many times. The chain combines TRBV9 with TRBJ2-1; D remains ambiguous. Looked up from germline, CDR1 is SGDLS and CDR2 is YYNGEE. CDR3 length: 12 residues. V dropped 4 bases and J dropped 5 bases, with 7 bases sitting between them. CDR3 sequence: CASSPSNNEQFF. DNA of the CDR3: TGTGCCAGCAGCCCGAGCAACAATGAGCAGTTCTTC.

This clonotype has at least ten counts. The rearrangement links TRBV9 to TRBJ2-1; no clear D. CDR3 size: 16 residues. V shed 3 bases and J shed 0 bases, with 13 bases lying between them. Germline values: CDR1 SGDLS, CDR2 YYNGEE. The CDR3 reads CASSGEVLSSYNEQFF. The CDR3 DNA reads as TGTGCCAGCAGCGGAGAGGTGTTATCCTCCTACAATGAGCAGTTCTTC. The variable domain in full, completed from reference TRBV9 and TRBJ2-1, reads DSGVTQTPKHLITATGQRVTLRCSPRSGDLSVYWYQQSLDQGLQFLIQYYNGEERAKGNILERFSAQQFPDLHSELNLSSLELGDSALYFCASSGEVLSSYNEQFFGPGTRLTVL.

This clonotype rates as medium-sized (0.01 to 0.1%). The V call is TRBV9, the J call TRBJ2-7; perhaps D is TRBD1 or TRBD2 (6 bases each). The germline V gene has CDR1 SGDLS and CDR2 YYNGEE. Trimming removed 2 bases from V and 5 bases from J, with 17 bases in between. The CDR3 extends over 15 amino acids. The CDR3 is CASSVTHGGGDEQYF. The CDR3 DNA reads TGTGCCAGCAGCGTCACCCACGGGGGCGGAGACGAGCAGTACTTC.

This clonotype is medium-sized. The V call is TRBV9, the J call TRBJ2-6; D could derive from TRBD1 or TRBD2 (5 bases each). This CDR3 contains 19 residues. Per the germline V gene, CDR1 is SGDLS and CDR2 is YYNGEE. V lost 4 bases to trimming and J lost 1 base, with 21 bases between them. The CDR3 sequence: CASSSREGHRGSGANVLTF. For the CDR3, the DNA is TGTGCCAGCAGCTCACGAGAGGGGCACAGAGGGTCTGGGGCCAACGTCCTGACTTTC.

This clonotype occurred many times. The V gene is TRBV9, the J gene TRBJ1-2; D is unresolved. The CDR3 totals 15 residues. V lost 5 bases and J lost 4, with 18 bases in between. Germline CDR1 is SGDLS and CDR2 is YYNGEE. The CDR3 DNA follows: TGTGCCAGCAGTGACGGGCCGCCCGAGATCTATGGCTACACCTTC. It translates to CASSDGPPEIYGYTF.

This clonotype was counted ten times or more. The rearrangement joins TRBV9 to TRBJ2-3, with a weak D call TRBD1 (6 bases). V lost 3 bases and J 2 bases, leaving 13 bases between the germline ends. The CDR3 loop spans 15 amino acids. Per germline, CDR1 SGDLS and CDR2 YYNGEE. The chain's CDR3 is CASSAHGGPTDTQYF. The CDR3 coding sequence is TGTGCCAGCAGCGCTCATGGGGGCCCCACAGATACGCAGTATTTT.